The T cell receptor beta chain under discussion was sequenced for a study of radiation and T cells in renal cell carcinoma. Regarding the study as a whole: Top tumor clonotypes rose in blood 2 weeks post-radiation, then contracted. Baseline intratumoral clonotype presence is unknown without pretreatment biopsies.

Time point: blood 2 weeks post-SBRT. Treatment meaning: 15 Gy SBRT to primary tumor, nephrectomy 4 weeks later. This renal cell carcinoma was of the clear cell type. Assay: immunoSEQ multiplex PCR; the TCRdb copy retains only in-frame clones and omits some. The table records about 120,000 clones, about four fifths of them present only once. For this clone: The antigen is unknown.

The CDR3 covers 13 residues. Trimming cost V 8 bases and J 2 bases, with 12 bases left between them. CDR1 and CDR2 from the germline V gene are SNHLY and FYNNEI. Sample: blood, taken from a patient whose treatment included radiotherapy and nephrectomy. The sequence was obtained from a man aged 50-60 years with renal cell carcinoma. The rearrangement links TRBV2 to TRBJ2-5; TRBD2 might be the D (6 bases). The CDR3, as DNA: TGTGCCAGCTCTTCCGGGAGTCAAGAGACCCAGTACTTC. The encoded protein is CASSSGSQETQYF.